This T cell receptor beta chain was recovered during a study of cytomegalovirus exposure and HLA in healthy donors. Study-wide results and limits: TRBV6-2, TRBV6-3 and some other V segments were unresolvable in 87-base-pair reads. There were 150 to 200 TCR beta chains listed as cytomegalovirus-associated.

Turning to this clone: Its specificity is not known.

Germline CDR1 and CDR2: SGHTA and FQGNSA. The CDR3 contains 15 residues. Trimming at V came to 6 bases and at J to 2 bases, leaving 8 bases not matched to a gene. The PCR contained 60 Vbeta and 13 Jbeta primers. Some clones are missing from TCRdb's copy, which holds only in-frame ones; the method was immunoSEQ multiplex PCR. This sample yields about 130,000 clones, of which 60% to 80% are seen a single time; 2% to 2.5% belongs to the top ten. The receptor's source is a man aged 25-45 years in good health and CMV-seronegative. The sample comprised PBMCs. V and J are TRBV7-2 and TRBJ1-1, with 8 bases that match TRBD1. The CDR3 region has the DNA TGTGCCAGCAGGGGGCAGGGGGCGATAAACACTGAAGCTTTCTTT. As protein: CASRGQGAINTEAFF.